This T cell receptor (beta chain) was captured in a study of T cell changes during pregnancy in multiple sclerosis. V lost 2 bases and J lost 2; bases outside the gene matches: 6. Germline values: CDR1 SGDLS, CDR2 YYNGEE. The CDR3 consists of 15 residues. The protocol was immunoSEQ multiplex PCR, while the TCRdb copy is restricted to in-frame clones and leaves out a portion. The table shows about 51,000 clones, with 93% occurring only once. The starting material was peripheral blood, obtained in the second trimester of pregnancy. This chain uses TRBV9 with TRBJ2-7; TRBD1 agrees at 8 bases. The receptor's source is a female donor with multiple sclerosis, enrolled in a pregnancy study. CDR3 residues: CASSVGQAIAYEQYF. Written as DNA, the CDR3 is TGTGCCAGCAGCGTGGGACAGGCAATAGCCTACGAGCAGTACTTC.